Listed here are 30 T cell receptor beta chains from one sample, sequenced in a study of blood T cell repertoires in COVID-19. Libraries were prepared by immunoSEQ multiplex PCR; TCRdb keeps only in-frame clonotypes and omits some of them. Here the sample spans a few hundred thousand clones, less than 90% being singletons. The sample comprised PBMCs or T cells enriched from blood (not recorded which). The receptors here all came from a woman aged 50 to 60 who had recovered from COVID-19.

J is TRBJ1-1 and V is TRBV29-1, with 8 positions matching TRBD1. In germline, CDR1 is SQVTM, CDR2 ANQGSEA. The V and J ends lost 6 bases and 4 bases, in that order; junction bases with no gene match: 4. The CDR3 has 12 residues. DNA for the CDR3: TGCAGCGTGGACAGGGCTACCACTGAAGCTTTCTTT. Translating gives CSVDRATTEAFF.

This clone has only one observation. The rearrangement links TRBV19 to TRBJ1-5; tentatively, D is TRBD1 (6 bases). V dropped 6 bases and J dropped 4 bases, with 13 bases sitting between them. CDR3 length equals 14 residues. Germline values: CDR1 LNHDA, CDR2 SQIVND (reference sequence). The CDR3 DNA reads TGTGCCAGTAGCCAGAGGGGGGGAAATCAGCCCCAGCATTTT. This gives the protein CASSQRGGNQPQHF.

J is TRBJ1-5 and V is TRBV7-6; 7 nucleotides agree with TRBD1. The ends lost 1 base at V and 4 bases at J; junction bases unmatched: 7. The CDR3 runs to 16 residues. The germline gives CDR1 SGHVS, CDR2 FNYEAQ. The CDR3 DNA is TGTGCCAGCAGCTTAGGGTCCGGGACAGTAAATCAGCCCCAGCATTTT. Its translation is CASSLGSGTVNQPQHF.

This clone is a singleton in its sample. The chain couples TRBV5-3 to TRBJ2-7; a possible D gene is TRBD2 (6 bases). TRBV5-3 is recorded as an ORF, its role being uncertain. The germline V and J ends were trimmed by 2 bases and 7 bases, with 13 bases remaining between them. The CDR3 spans 13 residues. The CDR3 DNA is TGTGCCAGAAGCTTCAAACGGGAGAAAGAGCAGTACTTC. Translation: CARSFKREKEQYF.

A word on this clone: Other nucleotide sequences from this sample produce the same CDR3. The chain has TRBV18 and TRBJ2-3; D is uncertain. This CDR3 spans 11 amino acids. The germline V gene has CDR1 KGHSH and CDR2 LQKENI. V shed 6 bases and J shed 6 bases, with 7 bases lying between them. The CDR3: CASSPRDTQYF. CDR3 nucleotide sequence: TGTGCCAGCTCCCCCCGGGATACGCAGTATTTT.

A remark on this clone: The sample has other DNA sequences that encode this CDR3 too. This rearrangement joins TRBV5-4 to TRBJ1-1; no clear D gene. V was trimmed by 0 bases and J by 0 bases, leaving 6 bases between them. CDR3 length: 14 amino acids. Germline V gives CDR1 SGHNT, CDR2 YYREEE (reference sequence). The CDR3 nucleotides read TGTGCCAGCAGCTTGGCCGGGATGAACACTGAAGCTTTCTTT. This codes for CASSLAGMNTEAFF.

The count of this clone is one. The V gene is TRBV7-3, the J gene TRBJ2-1; TRBD2 aligns across 13 bases. Germline CDR1 and CDR2: SGHTA and FQGTGA. The V and J ends lost 0 bases and 9 bases, in that order; junction bases with no gene match: 5. This CDR3 region has 16 residues. The CDR3, as DNA: TGTGCCAGCAGCTTAACGAGGACTAGCGGGAGTAGTGAGCAGTTCTTC. Amino acids: CASSLTRTSGSSEQFF.

The rearrangement joins TRBV21-1 to TRBJ1-2; no DNA check was done on the table's D call, TRBD1. TRBV21-1 is noted as a pseudogene. There are 16 residues in the CDR3. The CDR3 nucleotides read TGTGCCAGCAGCACAGTTACTTCGGGACAGGGTCGTGGCTACACCTTC. Its protein is CASSTVTSGQGRGYTF.

This clone was seen a handful of times. The genes are TRBV6-5 and TRBJ2-1, with TRBD2 matching over 7 bases. Germline V lookup: CDR1 MNHEY, CDR2 SVGAGI. V lost 8 bases, J lost 7 bases, and 11 bases stayed unmatched. The CDR3 consists of 14 residues. CDR3 sequence reads: CASSRRELTNEQFF. The DNA for the CDR3 is TGTGCCAGCTCACGGCGGGAGTTGACGAATGAGCAGTTCTTC.

This clone was picked up a small number of times. This chain connects TRBV5-8 to TRBJ1-5; 7 positions agree with TRBD1. The CDR3 is made up of 13 amino acids. Germline CDR1 SGHTS, CDR2 YDEGEE. Trimming cost V 6 bases and J 5 bases; bases outside gene matches: 5. The CDR3 DNA follows: TGTGCCAGCAACCGACAGGGCGATCAGCCCCAGCATTTT. Translating gives CASNRQGDQPQHF.

A few counts support this clone. This rearrangement joins TRBV2 to TRBJ1-2, with D perhaps TRBD1 (5 bases). This CDR3 has 13 residues. Per the germline V gene, CDR1 is SNHLY and CDR2 is FYNNEI. V lost 3 bases and J 4 bases, leaving 9 bases between the germline ends. CDR3 sequence (DNA): TGTGCCAGCAGTGATCAGGGATTCTATGGCTACACCTTC. The encoded protein is CASSDQGFYGYTF.

The J gene is TRBJ1-2, the V gene TRBV27, with D hard to call. V shed 3 bases and J shed 0 bases, with 8 bases lying between them. Germline lookup yields CDR1 MNHEY and CDR2 SMNVEV (reference sequence). This CDR3 is built from 14 residues. The CDR3 bases are TGTGCCAGCAGTTTGTCCGGTTCTAACTATGGCTACACCTTC. Residues: CASSLSGSNYGYTF.

The V and J genes are TRBV5-5 and TRBJ1-2; 7 bases map to TRBD1. The germline V gene has CDR1 SGHKS and CDR2 YYEKEE (reference sequence). The CDR3 has 17 amino acids. With 3 bases clipped from V and 3 bases from J, the junction kept 14 bases outside the gene matches. The CDR3 loop reads CASSSSNPTGSDYGYTF. CDR3 bases: TGTGCCAGCAGCTCATCAAACCCGACAGGGAGCGACTATGGCTACACCTTC.

CDR3 sequence: CAWSVLRGAKNIQYF. The CDR3 region has the DNA TGTGCCTGGAGTGTTTTGCGGGGAGCCAAAAACATTCAGTACTTC. The genes are TRBV30 and TRBJ2-4, with D possibly matching TRBD2 (6 bases). The CDR3 has 15 residues. The V gene lost 0 bases and the J gene lost 0 bases, with 9 bases spanning the gap. Germline V gives CDR1 GTSNPN, CDR2 SVGIG (reference sequence).

The genes are TRBV10-3 and TRBJ2-1, with D unresolved. Trimming removed 3 bases at V and 8 bases at J, with 11 bases between. The CDR3 runs 13 residues. The V gene's germline CDR1 is ENHRY and CDR2 SYGVKD. CDR3 protein: CAISDGIQDEQFF. The CDR3 DNA sequence: TGTGCCATCAGTGACGGTATTCAGGATGAGCAGTTCTTC.

The chain links TRBV2 to TRBJ1-5; 7 bases line up with TRBD1. V dropped 10 bases and J dropped 2; count of bases not matched to a gene: 8. CDR1 is SNHLY, CDR2 FYNNEI, per germline. This CDR3 contains 14 residues. Written as DNA, the CDR3 is TGTGCCATCTACAGGGGTGAGGGCAATCAGCCCCAGCATTTT. This gives the protein CAIYRGEGNQPQHF. Filled out from reference TRBV2 and TRBJ1-5, the complete variable domain reads EPEVTQTPSHQVTQMGQEVILRCVPISNHLYFYWYRQILGQKVEFLVSFYNNEISEKSEIFDDQFSVERPDGSNFTLKIRSTKLEDSAMYFCAIYRGEGNQPQHFGDGTRLSIL.

CDR3 bases: TGTGCCAGCAGCTTGACGAACAGGGACTACGAGCAGTACTTC. Its translation: CASSLTNRDYEQYF. This chain connects TRBV11-3 to TRBJ2-7; D might be TRBD1 (6 bases). Germline lookup yields CDR1 SGHNT and CDR2 YENEEA. Trimming stripped 3 bases from V and 3 bases from J, with 12 bases between. CDR3 length: 14 residues.

This clone occurred once. The chain has TRBV18 and TRBJ2-3, with TRBD2 matching over 9 bases. CDR3 length: 16 residues. Germline lookup yields CDR1 KGHSH and CDR2 LQKENI. After removal of 5 bases from V and 2 bases from J, the junction contained 8 bases not matched to a gene. CDR3 in amino acids: CASSRGLALFTDTQYF. The CDR3 DNA reads TGTGCCAGCTCAAGGGGACTAGCCCTATTCACAGATACGCAGTATTTT.

The CDR3 DNA is TGTGCCAGCAGCGACATAACCCCTAGGGGGCGCGGGGAGACCCAGTACTTC. It encodes CASSDITPRGRGETQYF. The rearrangement uses TRBV5-4 and TRBJ2-5, with 7 bases that match TRBD1. Germline V lookup: CDR1 SGHNT, CDR2 YYREEE (reference sequence). The junction had 17 bases not matched to a gene; V was cut back by 4 bases and J by 5 bases. This CDR3 has 17 residues.

Worth noting for this clone: Other DNA sequences of this sample code for an identical CDR3. This chain links TRBV5-4 with TRBJ1-6, with D possibly matching TRBD1 (5 bases). The CDR3 has 13 residues. Trimming pared 4 bases from V and 7 bases from J, leaving 9 bases between. Germline lookup yields CDR1 SGHNT and CDR2 YYREEE (reference sequence). The CDR3 nucleotides read TGTGCCAGCAGCCCCTCAGGGAATTCACCCCTCCACTTT. Protein product: CASSPSGNSPLHF.

V is TRBV6-5 and J is TRBJ2-3; D may be TRBD2 (6 bases). Trimming removed 8 bases from V and 2 bases from J, with 11 bases in between. The CDR3 is 13 amino acids. Germline V gene sequence: CDR1 MNHEY, CDR2 SVGAGI. In nucleotides, the CDR3 is TGTGCCAGCTTAACGGGACTCACAGATACGCAGTATTTT. Translation: CASLTGLTDTQYF.

The chain has TRBV11-1 and TRBJ1-1; 8 bases align to TRBD1. V lost 3 bases and J lost 8; bases outside the gene matches: 5. The germline CDR1 and CDR2 sequences are SGHAT and FQDESV (reference sequence). This CDR3 is 13 amino acids long. In DNA, the CDR3 is TGTGCCAGCAGCTTGTTGCAGGGGGCCGAAGCTTTCTTT. This codes for CASSLLQGAEAFF.

The genes are TRBV10-1 and TRBJ2-2; 8 bases map to TRBD1. This CDR3 is built from 17 residues. The germline CDR1 and CDR2 sequences are WNHNN and SYGVQD (reference sequence). V lost 4 bases and J lost 2; bases outside the gene matches: 9. The CDR3 reads CASSAPGGGINTGELFF. The CDR3 DNA is TGCGCCAGCAGTGCTCCAGGGGGCGGGATAAACACCGGGGAGCTGTTTTTT.

As regards this clone: This sample includes further DNA sequences coding for the same CDR3. The chain recombines TRBV19 with TRBJ1-2, with no clear D. Germline-derived CDR1 and CDR2 are LNHDA and SQIVND (reference sequence). V lost 5 bases and J lost 4, with 8 bases in between. The CDR3 runs to 12 residues. The CDR3 protein is CASSPGSYGYTF. The DNA of the CDR3 is TGTGCCAGTAGTCCGGGGAGCTATGGCTACACCTTC.

The rearrangement uses TRBV18 and TRBJ2-1, with 8 nucleotides matching TRBD2. The CDR3 has 16 residues. J lost 5 bases, V lost 4 bases, and 10 bases had no gene match. From germline, CDR1 is KGHSH and CDR2 LQKENI. DNA for the CDR3: TGTGCCAGCTCACTCGGGAGCGGGAGTTCCCACAATGAGCAGTTCTTC. As protein: CASSLGSGSSHNEQFF.

The V call is TRBV7-3, the J call TRBJ2-1; D perhaps matches TRBD2 (6 bases). The CDR3 length is 18 residues. Between the trimmed V and J ends, which lost 0 bases and 7 bases, there was a span of 22 bases. Looked up from germline, CDR1 is SGHTA and CDR2 is FQGTGA. The CDR3 loop reads CASSLTPTGSRMGNEQFF. The CDR3 DNA follows: TGTGCCAGCAGCTTAACCCCCACCGGGAGTAGGATGGGGAATGAGCAGTTCTTC.

The chain carries TRBV6-2 or TRBV6-3 and TRBJ1-2; 9 bases agree with TRBD1. The V segment lost 4 bases and the J segment 5 bases; nucleotides outside the gene matches: 5. The CDR3 consists of 14 residues. Germline CDR1 MNHEY, CDR2 SVGEGT. CDR3 bases: TGTGCCAGCAGTTCACAGGGGGCTGCGTATGGCTACACCTTC. Amino acids: CASSSQGAAYGYTF.

The rearrangement uses TRBV11-3 and TRBJ1-1, with 10 bases that match TRBD1. J lost 4 bases, V lost 1 base, and 12 bases had no gene match. CDR3 length: 18 residues. Looked up from germline, CDR1 is SGHNT and CDR2 is YENEEA. The CDR3 spells CASSLGPGQGRRTTEAFF. The CDR3 DNA reads as TGTGCCAGCAGCTTAGGGCCGGGACAGGGGAGGAGGACCACTGAAGCTTTCTTT.

The rearrangement joins TRBV21-1 to TRBJ2-6; the table's D call, TRBD1, was not checked against the DNA. TRBV21-1 is labeled a pseudogene. This CDR3 is built from 18 residues. CDR3 sequence (DNA): TGTGCCAGCAGCAAAGAGACCGGGACAGGGGTTGGGGCCAACGTCCTGACTTTC. It codes for CASSKETGTGVGANVLTF.

This chain uses TRBV2 with TRBJ2-7; TRBD1 matches at 9 bases. The V gene's germline CDR1 is SNHLY and CDR2 FYNNEI. The junction had 11 bases not matched to a gene; V was cut back by 7 bases and J by 7 bases. The length of the CDR3 is 14 residues. CDR3 residues: CASTPRTGAGEQYF. The CDR3 DNA sequence: TGTGCCAGCACCCCCCGGACAGGGGCGGGGGAGCAGTACTTC.